This record concerns one T cell receptor (beta chain) sequence. What it recognizes is unknown. The record originates from a study of cytomegalovirus exposure and HLA in healthy donors. As for the study in general: Later, an analysis reported that the 95 to 150 validation repertoires had used the same platform as the approximately 690 first-cohort repertoires.

The donors were members of the validation cohort comprising 100 to 150 subjects, separate from the approximately 630-subject first cohort. Measured with immunoSEQ multiplex PCR; TCRdb has only the in-frame clones, and not every one. This sample yields a few hundred thousand clones, of which roughly 88% are seen a single time; roughly 0.8% belongs to the top ten. The CDR3 is 14 residues long. Deletions cut 10 bases from V and 2 bases from J, with 14 bases between. Germline V gene sequence: CDR1 SEHNR, CDR2 FQNEAQ (reference sequence). Whole-study results and caveats: The CMV antigen specificity of three CMV-associated chains was confirmed through in vitro analysis.

This chain joins TRBV7-9 and TRBJ1-4, with D maybe TRBD1 (5 bases). Sequenced input: PBMCs. The TCR was taken from a woman aged 18 to 35 in good health and CMV-seronegative. CDR3 amino acids: CATGRSGTNEKLFF. For the CDR3, the DNA is TGTGCCACCGGGAGATCAGGGACTAATGAAAAACTGTTTTTT.